This T cell receptor beta chain was observed in a study of cytomegalovirus exposure and HLA in healthy donors. The PCR made use of 60 Vbeta and 13 Jbeta primers. Assay: immunoSEQ multiplex PCR; the TCRdb copy retains only in-frame clones and omits some. The sample lists 100,000 to 150,000 clones; around 78% were seen once. The sample holds a few counts of this clone. Its target is unknown. This CDR3 spans 15 amino acids. V shed 5 bases and J shed 0 bases, with 11 bases lying between them. Germline V CDR1 and CDR2: MDHEN, SYDVKM. General study findings and limits: Later on, an analysis found that several of the most significant clusters appeared to be linked to common viral pathogens, which included parvovirus B19. HLA restriction was apparent for most CMV-associated TCR beta chains in a later analysis. Published work reported that the classifier diagnosed cytomegalovirus status with high specificity and sensitivity.

This receptor was obtained from a woman aged 40 to 49 in good health and CMV-seronegative. The rearrangement uses TRBV28 and TRBJ1-3; no clear D. Sequenced sample: PBMCs. The CDR3 loop reads CASSLTAGSGNTIYF. CDR3 nucleotides: TGTGCCAGCAGTCTCACCGCGGGCTCTGGAAACACCATATATTTT.